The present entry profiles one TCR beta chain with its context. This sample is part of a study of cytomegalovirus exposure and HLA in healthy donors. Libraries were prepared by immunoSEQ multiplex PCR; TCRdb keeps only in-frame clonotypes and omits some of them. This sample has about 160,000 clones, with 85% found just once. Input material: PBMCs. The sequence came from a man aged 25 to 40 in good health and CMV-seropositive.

The CDR3 sequence is CASSLVGVGAYNEQFF. For the CDR3, the DNA is TGTGCCAGCAGCTTAGTAGGGGTAGGAGCGTACAATGAGCAGTTCTTC. This chain links TRBV7-8 with TRBJ2-1; D is perhaps TRBD1 (5 bases). The CDR3 runs to 16 residues. V gave up 1 base and J gave up 4 bases, with 14 bases separating them. Germline V gene lookup returns CDR1 SGHVS and CDR2 FQNEAQ.